What follows are 20 T cell receptor beta chains derived from one specimen sequenced in a study of cytomegalovirus exposure and HLA in healthy donors. Here immunoSEQ multiplex PCR was the method, and the copy in TCRdb shows in-frame clones only, minus some. The sample shows 110,000 to 150,000 clones, approximately 89% of them seen only once. The sample comprised PBMCs. The receptors stem from a young woman in good health and CMV-seropositive.

The genes are TRBV14 and TRBJ1-3; possible D gene TRBD1, 5 bases. Trimming shortened V by 4 bases and J by 1 base, and 14 bases separated the two germline ends. The CDR3 is 16 amino acids. CDR1 is SGHDN and CDR2 is FVKESK in the germline V gene. CDR3: CASSPWGLRSGNTIYF. The DNA of the CDR3 is TGTGCCAGCAGCCCGTGGGGACTTCGATCTGGAAACACCATATATTTT.

The rearrangement uses TRBV6-1 and TRBJ1-2, with TRBD1 identical over 9 bases. Germline values: CDR1 MNHNS, CDR2 SASEGT. The CDR3 is made up of 14 amino acids. Losses at the gene ends were 4 bases for V and 5 bases for J; bases not matched to a gene: 5. The CDR3, as DNA: TGTGCCAGCAGTGCGGACAGGGGCCGGTATGGCTACACCTTC. Protein product: CASSADRGRYGYTF.

This clone was seen only once. V usage is TRBV4-2 and J usage is TRBJ1-4; TRBD1 aligns across 9 bases. Germline CDR1 is LGHNA and CDR2 is YNFKEQ. Trimming removed 1 base from V and 8 bases from J; junction bases left unmatched: 11. The length of the CDR3 is 17 residues. CDR3 bases: TGTGCCAGCAGCCAAGGGGGGAGCAGGACAGGGGAGGAAAAACTGTTTTTT. It yields the protein CASSQGGSRTGEEKLFF.

J is TRBJ1-5 and V is TRBV11-3; tentative D call: TRBD1 (6 bases). V was cut by 5 bases and J by 6 bases, with 20 bases left in between. This CDR3 region has 16 residues. CDR1 and CDR2 (germline): SGHNT, YENEEA. CDR3 sequence reads: CASSINHGTLVQPQHF. The CDR3 nucleotides read TGTGCCAGCAGCATTAACCACGGGACATTAGTTCAGCCCCAGCATTTT.

The chain couples TRBV30 to TRBJ1-2; no definite D call. The CDR3 extends over 13 amino acids. CDR1 is GTSNPN and CDR2 is SVGIG in the germline V gene (reference sequence). The V gene lost 0 bases and the J gene lost 8 bases, with 13 bases spanning the gap. CDR3 DNA sequence: TGTGCCTGGAGTGTAGATGACGGACTCGGCTACACCTTC. The encoded protein is CAWSVDDGLGYTF. The full variable domain, rest sourced from reference TRBV30 and TRBJ1-2, is SQTIHQWPATLVQPVGSPLSLECTVEGTSNPNLYWYRQAAGRGLQLLFYSVGIGQISSEVPQNLSASRPQDRQFILSSKKLLLSDSGFYLCAWSVDDGLGYTFGSGTRLTVV.

The genes are TRBV29-1 and TRBJ2-2; D is unresolved. Per the germline V gene, CDR1 is SQVTM and CDR2 is ANQGSEA. The V end lost 4 bases, the J end lost 2 bases, and 5 bases lay between the germline ends. The CDR3 is 12 amino acids. This CDR3 reads CSVAVNTGELFF. The DNA for the CDR3 is TGCAGCGTTGCGGTTAACACCGGGGAGCTGTTTTTT.

This chain links TRBV19 with TRBJ1-2, with D possibly being TRBD1 (6 bases). The germline gives CDR1 LNHDA, CDR2 SQIVND (reference sequence). The length of the CDR3 is 11 residues. Between the trimmed V and J ends, which lost 10 bases and 2 bases, there was a span of 8 bases. For the CDR3, the DNA is TGTGCCACTACAGGGAACTATGGCTACACCTTC. Its protein is CATTGNYGYTF. The full variable domain, rest sourced from reference TRBV19 and TRBJ1-2, is DGGITQSPKYLFRKEGQNVTLSCEQNLNHDAMYWYRQDPGQGLRLIYYSQIVNDFQKGDIAEGYSVSREKKESFPLTVTSAQKNPTAFYLCATTGNYGYTFGSGTRLTVV.

In regard to this clone: Its ends do not fully match the called genes, so a read error is possible. The rearrangement links TRBV27 to TRBJ2-3; D gene uncertain. The CDR3 has 8 residues. Germline CDR1 reads MNHEY; CDR2 reads SMNVEV (reference sequence). Written as DNA, the CDR3 is TGTGCCAGCAGTTTAAATCGGTTT. Amino acids: CASSLNRF.

This clone came up a few times. V usage is TRBV5-6 and J usage is TRBJ1-6; the D gene is possibly TRBD1 (6 bases). Per the germline V gene, CDR1 is SGHDT and CDR2 is YYEEEE. V lost 2 bases, J lost 7 bases, and 16 bases lay in between. This CDR3 region has 16 residues. DNA of the CDR3: TGTGCCAGCAGCTTCGGGGGGGCTGTCTGGAATTCACCCCTCCACTTT. Its protein product is CASSFGGAVWNSPLHF.

This rearrangement joins TRBV6-5 to TRBJ2-3; a possible D gene is TRBD1 (6 bases). The CDR3 covers 15 residues. V lost 5 bases and J lost 2, with 14 bases in between. The germline gives CDR1 MNHEY, CDR2 SVGAGI. CDR3 bases: TGTGCCAGCAGTCCTGACAGGCTTATCACAGATACGCAGTATTTT. It translates to CASSPDRLITDTQYF.

The chain recombines TRBV28 with TRBJ2-3; TRBD2 matches 8 bases. Germline CDR1 reads MDHEN; CDR2 reads SYDVKM. The CDR3 runs to 15 residues. V was clipped by 6 bases and J by 5 bases; unmatched bases: 10. The CDR3 sequence: CASSQYGGAGDTQYF. In DNA, the CDR3 is TGTGCCAGCAGCCAGTACGGGGGGGCCGGAGATACGCAGTATTTT.

V gene TRBV28 combines with J gene TRBJ1-2; unclear D gene. Germline-derived CDR1 and CDR2 are MDHEN and SYDVKM. The V end was cut by 5 bases, the J end by 4 bases, with 11 bases between. The CDR3 runs 13 residues. CDR3 in DNA: TGTGCCAGCAGTGCCGGGAACGCCTATGGCTACACCTTC. Translating it yields CASSAGNAYGYTF.

V and J are TRBV7-9 and TRBJ1-2, with TRBD1 as a possible D gene (5 bases). Germline CDR1 SEHNR, CDR2 FQNEAQ (reference sequence). The V gene lost 6 bases and the J gene lost 8 bases, with 16 bases spanning the gap. The CDR3 sequence is 13 residues long. This chain's CDR3 is CASSPLGGRGYTF. CDR3 bases: TGTGCCAGCAGTCCCCTGGGGGGGAGAGGCTACACCTTC.

This clone has just one count. The rearrangement uses TRBV7-2 and TRBJ2-7; D not resolved. V was cut by 5 bases and J by 3 bases, with 17 bases left in between. The CDR3 is made up of 15 amino acids. CDR1 and CDR2 (germline): SGHTA, FQGNSA. DNA for the CDR3: TGTGCCAGCAGCGCTGACAATCCCAGTTTCTACGAGCAGTACTTC. Translation: CASSADNPSFYEQYF.

This chain links TRBV9 with TRBJ1-2; D call uncertain. With 1 base removed from V and 7 bases from J, the gap between germline ends came to 5 bases. Germline lookup yields CDR1 SGDLS and CDR2 YYNGEE. This CDR3 contains 11 residues. The chain's CDR3 is CASSVNGGYTF. The DNA for the CDR3 is TGTGCCAGCAGCGTAAACGGTGGCTACACCTTC.

V usage is TRBV29-1 and J usage is TRBJ1-2; unclear D gene. This CDR3 is 14 amino acids long. Trimming shortened V by 4 bases and J by 4 bases, and 16 bases separated the two germline ends. Germline CDR1 reads SQVTM; CDR2 reads ANQGSEA. As DNA, the CDR3 is TGCAGCGTTGGGCTCGGGAATGGCGCCTATGGCTACACCTTC. Its translation: CSVGLGNGAYGYTF.

This clone has a single count. The V gene is TRBV19, the J gene TRBJ2-7, with 7 bases that match TRBD2. CDR3 length: 15 residues. Per the germline V gene, CDR1 is LNHDA and CDR2 is SQIVND (reference sequence). V was clipped by 3 bases and J by 1 base; unmatched bases: 6. CDR3: CASSIKAGGSYEQYF. CDR3 sequence (DNA): TGTGCCAGTAGTATTAAGGCCGGGGGGTCCTACGAGCAGTACTTC.

This chain links TRBV4-1 with TRBJ1-1; 9 bases are a match to TRBD1. V shed 2 bases and J 1 base; nucleotides not matched to a gene: 5. The CDR3 has 16 amino acids. The germline CDR1 and CDR2 sequences are MGHRA and YSYEKL. CDR3 nucleotide sequence: TGCGCCAGCAGCCAAAAAGAGACAGGGGGGAACACTGAAGCTTTCTTT. Translating it yields CASSQKETGGNTEAFF.

This rearrangement joins TRBV30 to TRBJ1-2; D is unresolved. Germline assignment: CDR1 GTSNPN and CDR2 SVGIG (reference sequence). Between the trimmed V and J ends, which lost 0 bases and 4 bases, there was a span of 9 bases. The CDR3 covers 13 residues. The CDR3 DNA reads as TGTGCCTGGAGTGTAGGCGGGCCCTATGGCTACACCTTC. Translating gives CAWSVGGPYGYTF.

This sequence joins TRBV7-8 and TRBJ1-4; weak D call: TRBD1 (5 bases). CDR1 SGHVS and CDR2 FQNEAQ come from the germline V gene. Trimming took 5 bases from V and 5 from J, leaving 12 bases between them. The CDR3 contains 14 residues. The CDR3, as DNA: TGTGCCAGCAGCCGAGACAGTCCCAATGAAAAACTGTTTTTT. Amino acid sequence: CASSRDSPNEKLFF.